A single sample gave rise to the 16 T cell receptor beta chains below, sequenced in a study of blood T cell repertoires in COVID-19. TCRdb's table, derived via immunoSEQ multiplex PCR, lists solely in-frame clones and lacks some. This sample has about 260,000 clones; roughly 86% occur once, and the top ten carry about 4%. Sequences were obtained from peripheral blood. These TCRs come from a man younger than 35 with active or convalescent COVID-19.

The chain recombines TRBV6-2 or TRBV6-3 with TRBJ2-6; D is undetermined. Germline V lookup: CDR1 MNHEY, CDR2 SVGEGT. Trimming took 2 bases from V and 0 from J, leaving 8 bases between them. There are 16 residues in the CDR3. The CDR3 DNA is TGTGCCAGCAGTTACACCTATCCCTCTGGGGCCAACGTCCTGACTTTC. This encodes CASSYTYPSGANVLTF.

The V and J genes are TRBV5-1 and TRBJ1-5; no clear D gene. Trimming took off 4 bases at V and 7 bases at J, with 18 bases between the two ends. Germline CDR1 SGHRS, CDR2 YFSETQ. This CDR3 is built from 15 residues. CDR3 in amino acids: CASSPGSEREQPQHF. The CDR3 region has the DNA TGCGCCAGCAGCCCCGGGTCAGAGAGGGAACAGCCCCAGCATTTT.

The chain employs TRBV5-6 and TRBJ1-5, with no clear D. V lost 0 bases and J lost 0, with 7 bases in between. The germline V gene has CDR1 SGHDT and CDR2 YYEEEE. The CDR3 runs 15 residues. The CDR3 nucleotides are TGTGCCAGCAGCTTGGGCCTCTATAGCAATCAGCCCCAGCATTTT. Its translation is CASSLGLYSNQPQHF.

The chain uses TRBV6-5 and TRBJ2-5; no firm D call. Trimming shortened V by 6 bases and J by 1 base, and 12 bases separated the two germline ends. The germline gives CDR1 MNHEY, CDR2 SVGAGI. This CDR3 region has 14 residues. The CDR3 region has the DNA TGTGCCAGCAGACGTCACCTATCCCAAGAGACCCAGTACTTC. Its protein is CASRRHLSQETQYF.

This clone appeared a single time. The gene calls are TRBV27 and TRBJ2-7; 8 bases are shared with TRBD1. V dropped 0 bases and J dropped 3; count of bases not matched to a gene: 4. Germline CDR1 MNHEY, CDR2 SMNVEV (reference sequence). The length of the CDR3 is 15 residues. The CDR3 loop is CASSLSRDRLYEQYF. As DNA, the CDR3 is TGTGCCAGCAGTTTATCTCGGGACAGGCTCTACGAGCAGTACTTC.

The rearrangement links TRBV10-3 to TRBJ2-1; 7 bases map to TRBD2. CDR1 ENHRY and CDR2 SYGVKD come from the germline V gene. The CDR3 has 15 residues. With 4 bases clipped from V and 3 bases from J, the junction kept 6 bases outside the gene matches. The CDR3 loop is CAISAGAGDYNEQFF. The CDR3 bases are TGTGCCATCAGTGCCGGCGCGGGGGACTACAATGAGCAGTTCTTC.

V is TRBV15 and J is TRBJ2-7; 12 nucleotides line up with TRBD2. V shed 5 bases, J shed 5 bases, and the junction held 7 bases outside the gene matches. This CDR3 is 15 amino acids long. Per germline, CDR1 LNHNV and CDR2 YYDKDF (reference sequence). Here the CDR3 reads CATSSRLAGAHEQYF. CDR3 sequence (DNA): TGTGCCACCAGCTCCAGACTAGCGGGAGCCCACGAGCAGTACTTC.

The rearrangement joins TRBV6-2 or TRBV6-3 to TRBJ2-1, with 13 positions matching TRBD2. Germline trimming cut 5 bases from V and 8 bases from J; bases unmatched to any gene: 6. This CDR3 region has 15 residues. The germline CDR1 and CDR2 sequences are MNHEY and SVGEGT. CDR3 sequence: CASSDGTSGKHEQFF. Written as DNA, the CDR3 is TGTGCCAGCAGTGACGGGACTAGCGGGAAGCATGAGCAGTTCTTC.

This chain joins TRBV7-9 and TRBJ1-1, with TRBD1 matching over 8 bases. The CDR3 contains 18 residues. V lost 1 base and J lost 5; bases outside the gene matches: 15. The germline CDR1 and CDR2 sequences are SEHNR and FQNEAQ (reference sequence). The CDR3 DNA is TGTGCCAGCAGCTTAGGGGAGGGACAGGTGACTATTTTGACTGAAGCTTTCTTT. It is translated as CASSLGEGQVTILTEAFF.

J is TRBJ2-2 and V is TRBV5-4; possible D gene TRBD2, 6 bases. From germline, CDR1 is SGHNT and CDR2 YYREEE (reference sequence). The CDR3 extends over 16 amino acids. Trimming took off 0 bases at V and 1 base at J, with 10 bases between the two ends. CDR3: CASSLGPGGNTGELFF. As DNA, the CDR3 is TGTGCCAGCAGCTTGGGCCCCGGGGGGAACACCGGGGAGCTGTTTTTT. The full variable domain, completed using reference TRBV5-4 and TRBJ2-2, is ETGVTQSPTHLIKTRGQQVTLRCSSQSGHNTVSWYQQALGQGPQFIFQYYREEENGRGNFPPRFSGLQFPNYSSELNVNALELDDSALYLCASSLGPGGNTGELFFGEGSRLTVL.

Here the CDR3 reads CASSLDRGTGNTIYF. CDR3 sequence (DNA): TGCGCCAGCAGCTTGGATAGGGGAACTGGAAACACCATATATTTT. This chain links TRBV5-1 with TRBJ1-3; weak D call: TRBD1 (5 bases). Germline values: CDR1 SGHRS, CDR2 YFSETQ. This CDR3 has 15 residues. V shed 0 bases and J shed 2 bases, with 9 bases lying between them. Full variable domain (outside the CDR3, taken from reference TRBV5-1 and TRBJ1-3): KAGVTQTPRYLIKTRGQQVTLSCSPISGHRSVSWYQQTPGQGLQFLFEYFSETQRNKGNFPGRFSGRQFSNSRSEMNVSTLELGDSALYLCASSLDRGTGNTIYFGEGSWLTVV.

This clone was observed once. V usage is TRBV7-9 and J usage is TRBJ2-1, with a possible D match to TRBD2 (5 bases). Trimming removed 2 bases at V and 8 bases at J, with 22 bases between. The CDR3 contains 17 residues. CDR1 SEHNR and CDR2 FQNEAQ come from the germline V gene (reference sequence). The CDR3 spells CASSLRVDETGADEQFF. Here the CDR3 DNA reads TGTGCCAGCAGCTTACGAGTAGATGAGACTGGAGCGGATGAGCAGTTCTTC.

V and J are TRBV3-1 (or the pseudogene TRBV3-2) and TRBJ2-7; 12 bases match TRBD2. Trimming took 4 bases from V and 4 from J; bases not matched to a gene: 2. This CDR3 has 14 residues. Looked up from germline, CDR1 is LGHDT and CDR2 is YNNKEL (reference sequence). CDR3: CASSPSGGGYEQYF. The CDR3 coding sequence is TGTGCCAGCAGCCCTAGCGGGGGGGGTTACGAGCAGTACTTC.

The J gene is TRBJ1-6, the V gene TRBV2; no firm D call. V gave up 7 bases and J gave up 10 bases, with 8 bases separating them. The V gene's germline CDR1 is SNHLY and CDR2 FYNNEI. The CDR3 has 11 residues. CDR3 in DNA: TGTGCCAGCACGAGTAACTCACCCCTCCACTTT. Protein product: CASTSNSPLHF.

The V call is TRBV9, the J call TRBJ1-4, with a tentative D call TRBD1 (6 bases). V gave up 4 bases and J gave up 2 bases, with 12 bases separating them. The CDR3 is 15 amino acids. Looked up from germline, CDR1 is SGDLS and CDR2 is YYNGEE. The CDR3 sequence: CASSPNTGTNEKLFF. DNA for the CDR3: TGTGCCAGCAGCCCTAACACAGGGACTAATGAAAAACTGTTTTTT.

This clone was observed a few times. This chain uses TRBV4-1 with TRBJ1-2, with unresolved D. This CDR3 has 14 residues. V lost 4 bases and J 1 base, leaving 10 bases between the germline ends. Germline CDR1 is MGHRA and CDR2 is YSYEKL. In DNA form, the CDR3 reads TGCGCCAGCAGCCCCGGACGGGGTAACTATGGCTACACCTTC. Translated: CASSPGRGNYGYTF.